The 21 T cell receptor beta chains reported below all come from one sample, sequenced in a study of T cell changes during pregnancy in multiple sclerosis. The data were produced by immunoSEQ multiplex PCR, yet TCRdb's version contains in-frame clones alone and is incomplete. The repertoire includes approximately 73,000 clones, around nine tenths of them detected once, and about 0.22% sits in the top ten. Sequencing used CD4+ T cells from peripheral blood mononuclear cells, obtained before pregnancy. The receptors originated from a female donor with multiple sclerosis, enrolled in a pregnancy study.

The gene calls are TRBV2 and TRBJ2-7; D is undetermined. Germline V gene lookup returns CDR1 SNHLY and CDR2 FYNNEI. V was trimmed by 3 bases and J by 5 bases, leaving 14 bases between them. This CDR3 is 14 amino acids long. In nucleotides, the CDR3 is TGTGCCAGCAGTGATGTAGCTGTGGCCCACGAGCAGTACTTC. This encodes CASSDVAVAHEQYF.

The V call is TRBV7-2, the J call TRBJ1-1; the match to TRBD1 covers 8 bases. With V trimmed by 4 bases and J by 10 bases, 8 bases remained unmatched. This CDR3 has 13 residues. The germline CDR1 and CDR2 sequences are SGHTA and FQGNSA. Here the CDR3 DNA reads TGTGCCAGCAGCTCCTGGACAGGGATACGAGCTTTCTTT. As protein: CASSSWTGIRAFF. Looking up the rest from reference TRBV7-2 and TRBJ1-1 gives the full variable domain: GAGVSQSPSNKVTEKGKDVELRCDPISGHTALYWYRQSLGQGLEFLIYFQGNSAPDKSGLPSDRFSAERTGGSVSTLTIQRTQQEDSAVYLCASSSWTGIRAFFGQGTRLTVV.

The V gene is TRBV7-2, the J gene TRBJ2-3, with unresolved D. CDR3 length: 15 residues. In germline, CDR1 is SGHTA, CDR2 FQGNSA. V was clipped by 6 bases and J by 4 bases, with 17 bases between them. The CDR3 DNA is TGTGCCAGCAGTCGGTGGGCCTTCTCGGCAGATACGCAGTATTTT. Translating it yields CASSRWAFSADTQYF. The whole variable domain, remainder taken from reference TRBV7-2 and TRBJ2-3, is GAGVSQSPSNKVTEKGKDVELRCDPISGHTALYWYRQSLGQGLEFLIYFQGNSAPDKSGLPSDRFSAERTGGSVSTLTIQRTQQEDSAVYLCASSRWAFSADTQYFGPGTRLTVL.

The CDR3 sequence is CAISDPGGRTEAFF. The CDR3 region has the DNA TGTGCCATCAGTGACCCAGGGGGCCGGACTGAAGCTTTCTTT. The chain couples TRBV10-3 to TRBJ1-1; 8 nucleotides agree with TRBD1. J gave up 5 bases and V 3 bases, and 5 bases lay outside the gene matches. From germline, CDR1 is ENHRY and CDR2 SYGVKD. The CDR3 covers 14 residues.

In nucleotides, the CDR3 is TGCGCCAGCAGCCAAGGACAGGGGGGAACCTACGAGCAGTACTTC. Its protein product is CASSQGQGGTYEQYF. The rearrangement joins TRBV4-1 to TRBJ2-7, with 9 bases identical to TRBD1. The J segment lost 2 bases and the V segment lost 1 base, leaving 3 bases of the junction unmatched. This CDR3 is 15 amino acids long. Looked up from germline, CDR1 is MGHRA and CDR2 is YSYEKL.

CDR3 bases: TGTGCCAGCAGTCCCACAGGGGGCATGAGCTACACCTTC. Its translation: CASSPTGGMSYTF. The rearrangement joins TRBV6-5 to TRBJ1-2; 9 nucleotides agree with TRBD1. Germline V gene data show CDR1 as MNHEY and CDR2 as SVGAGI. The CDR3 is made up of 13 amino acids. J was trimmed by 9 bases and V by 5 bases; bases with no gene match: 7.

The rearrangement links TRBV6-1 to TRBJ1-3; D gene uncertain. CDR1 is MNHNS, CDR2 SASEGT, per germline. Trimming removed 0 bases from V and 2 bases from J, with 8 bases in between. The CDR3 is made up of 15 amino acids. Here the CDR3 DNA reads TGTGCCAGCAGTGAAGCCTCGGAGGCTGGAAACACCATATATTTT. Translation: CASSEASEAGNTIYF.

The chain recombines TRBV18 with TRBJ1-5, with D possibly being TRBD1 (5 bases). CDR3 length: 14 amino acids. Germline V lookup: CDR1 KGHSH, CDR2 LQKENI. V was clipped by 3 bases and J by 7 bases, with 13 bases between them. The CDR3 protein is CASSPLRRGQPQHF. CDR3 nucleotide sequence: TGTGCCAGCTCACCGCTGCGGAGGGGACAGCCCCAGCATTTT.

In nucleotides, the CDR3 is TGTGCCAGCAGCCACCTAATCGGGACTGAAGCTTTCTTT. It translates to CASSHLIGTEAFF. The rearrangement joins TRBV6-4 to TRBJ1-1; D gene ambiguous. Trimming stripped 6 bases from V and 5 bases from J, with 13 bases between. The CDR3 covers 13 residues. Germline-derived CDR1 and CDR2 are MRHNA and SNTAGT.

The chain uses TRBV27 and TRBJ2-7, with 7 bases aligning to TRBD1. Per germline, CDR1 MNHEY and CDR2 SMNVEV (reference sequence). After removal of 0 bases from V and 2 bases from J, the junction contained 4 bases not matched to a gene. The CDR3 is 15 residues long. CDR3 protein: CASSLSRGSAYEQYF. The CDR3 coding sequence is TGTGCCAGCAGTTTATCCAGGGGGAGCGCCTACGAGCAGTACTTC.

The J gene is TRBJ1-5, the V gene TRBV11-3, with a tentative D call TRBD1 (6 bases). Trimming cost V 5 bases and J 2 bases, with 16 bases left between them. This CDR3 has 16 residues. Germline V gives CDR1 SGHNT, CDR2 YENEEA. As DNA, the CDR3 is TGTGCCAGCAGCATACAGGGTTACGTGGGCAATCAGCCCCAGCATTTT. This gives the protein CASSIQGYVGNQPQHF.

DNA for the CDR3: TGTGCCAGTAGTATTAGGGAGGGTCAGCCCCAGCATTTT. Translation gives CASSIREGQPQHF. The chain links TRBV19 to TRBJ1-5; D unclear. CDR1 LNHDA and CDR2 SQIVND come from the germline V gene (reference sequence). The CDR3 contains 13 residues. Trimming pared 3 bases from V and 6 bases from J, leaving 9 bases between.

The chain combines TRBV30 with TRBJ1-1, with 9 bases identical to TRBD1. V shed 2 bases and J 10 bases; nucleotides not matched to a gene: 20. The germline V gene has CDR1 GTSNPN and CDR2 SVGIG (reference sequence). This CDR3 has 17 amino acids. CDR3 amino acids: CAWSLAGQGFGTLGAFF. The DNA of the CDR3 is TGTGCCTGGAGTTTAGCGGGACAGGGTTTTGGCACACTGGGAGCTTTCTTT.

The chain couples TRBV5-1 to TRBJ2-3, with D uncertain. Germline V CDR1 and CDR2: SGHRS, YFSETQ. This CDR3 region has 12 residues. Trimming shortened V by 3 bases and J by 3 bases, and 5 bases separated the two germline ends. The CDR3 region is CASSYRTDTQYF. For the CDR3, the DNA is TGCGCCAGCAGCTATAGAACAGATACGCAGTATTTT.

The rearrangement uses TRBV5-4 and TRBJ1-3; possibly TRBD1 for D (5 bases). Germline V gives CDR1 SGHNT, CDR2 YYREEE (reference sequence). The CDR3 consists of 16 residues. V lost 0 bases and J 4 bases, leaving 14 bases between the germline ends. This CDR3 is CASSLGGPGAGNTIYF. The CDR3 DNA reads TGTGCCAGCAGCTTGGGTGGTCCTGGGGCCGGAAACACCATATATTTT.

The chain combines TRBV4-2 with TRBJ1-4; 7 bases are shared with TRBD1. Germline assignment: CDR1 LGHNA and CDR2 YNFKEQ. V was pared by 0 bases and J by 10 bases, with 11 bases of the junction left unmatched. This CDR3 is 16 amino acids long. CDR3 sequence: CASSQDQGERGGKLFF. Here the CDR3 DNA reads TGTGCCAGCAGCCAAGACCAGGGGGAACGGGGTGGAAAACTGTTTTTT.

This clone has a single count. The CDR3 here is CASSLPLAGVYNEQFF. The DNA for the CDR3 is TGTGCCAGCAGCTTGCCTCTAGCGGGAGTCTACAATGAGCAGTTCTTC. V is TRBV11-1 and J is TRBJ2-1; 10 bases match TRBD2. This CDR3 contains 16 residues. V dropped 3 bases and J dropped 3; count of bases not matched to a gene: 5. CDR1 and CDR2 from the germline V gene are SGHAT and FQDESV (reference sequence).

The chain carries TRBV27 and TRBJ2-1; 11 bases are shared with TRBD2. The CDR3 consists of 16 residues. CDR1 is MNHEY, CDR2 SMNVEV, per germline (reference sequence). The J segment lost 0 bases and the V segment lost 7 bases, leaving 5 bases of the junction unmatched. The CDR3 loop is CASTPLAGGSYNEQFF. The CDR3 DNA follows: TGTGCCAGCACCCCTCTAGCGGGAGGCTCCTACAATGAGCAGTTCTTC.

This chain connects TRBV7-6 to TRBJ2-2; 10 positions agree with TRBD1. The germline CDR1 and CDR2 sequences are SGHVS and FNYEAQ. Trimming at V came to 4 bases and at J to 1 base, leaving 3 bases not matched to a gene. This CDR3 has 16 residues. The CDR3: CASSSWTGGNTGELFF. The CDR3, as DNA: TGTGCCAGCAGCTCGTGGACAGGGGGGAACACCGGGGAGCTGTTTTTT.

The V and J genes are TRBV6-5 and TRBJ1-1; 7 bases match TRBD1. This CDR3 is 14 amino acids long. Per the germline V gene, CDR1 is MNHEY and CDR2 is SVGAGI. The junction had 6 bases not matched to a gene; V was cut back by 5 bases and J by 3 bases. CDR3 loop: CASSDTGVDTEAFF. The CDR3 nucleotides are TGTGCCAGCAGTGATACAGGGGTAGACACTGAAGCTTTCTTT.

The chain joins TRBV7-9 to TRBJ2-2, with 11 bases fitting TRBD1. The CDR3 loop spans 11 amino acids. Per germline, CDR1 SEHNR and CDR2 FQNEAQ (reference sequence). The V segment lost 11 bases and the J segment 9 bases; nucleotides outside the gene matches: 2. CDR3 bases: TGTGCCGGACAGGGGGCCTGGGAGCTGTTTTTT. This translates into CAGQGAWELFF.